Here is one TCR beta chain with its context. This clone came up many times. The antigen it binds to is not known. Nothing much larger sits one base from this clone, and base qualities are not available. Trimming takes 4 bases off V and 11 bases off J; junction bases not matched to a gene: 6. For CDR1 and CDR2, the germline V gene lists SQVTM and ANQGSEA. CDR3 length: 12 amino acids, cysteine to phenylalanine. The DNA shown is the 36-base CDR3, in frame from base 1. The immunoSEQ Assay, a bias-controlled multiplex PCR, was used to amplify TCRbeta CDR3 regions from genomic DNA. Under the source paper's analysis protocol: Nucleated cell counts per sample were estimated from amplification of reference gene primers within the assay. To quantify the absolute abundance of each unique TCRbeta CDR3 rearrangement, sequence reads were collapsed and filtered. For each sample, productive Simpson clonality was calculated by taking the square root of Simpson's diversity index across productive rearrangements. TCRdb's version of the immuneACCESS table is confined to in-frame rearrangements and falls short of the full clone set. An unresolved V gene accounts for under half of the shortfall where checked; the remainder is of unknown origin. V and J calls and clone size come straight from that table; D and trimming were deduced from the DNA. In this sample the table shows around 310,000 clones, roughly 90% of which occur a single time. The top ten constitute under 15% of the sample.

These data are taken from a study of blood T cell repertoires in COVID-19 (dated by TCRdb to about 2020). For the study in its entirety: Collaborator samples came from the United States, Italy and Spain and covered acute and convalescent phases of COVID-19. The material from the prospective study consisted of cDNA or gDNA derived from T cells, B-cell-depleted T cells, or PBMCs. The dataset comprised deeply sampled blood TCRbeta repertoires from subjects exposed to, actively infected with, or recovered from COVID-19. The repertoires were released in a freely available public database meant as a resource for research on the immune response to SARS-CoV-2. The samples were drawn from the first 160 participants of the ongoing ImmuneRACE study and from over a thousand subjects provided by 6 global collaborators. Nearly every sample came with metadata listing a de-identified subject ID, COVID-19 status, age in years and sex. Where available, HLA class I and class II types were taken from metadata supplied by the sample provider and were not determined by assay-based typing.

Whole blood was collected in K2EDTA tubes by collaborating institutions according to the institutions' own protocols. Collaborator samples were shipped for TCRbeta analysis as frozen whole blood, isolated PBMCs, or DNA extracted from either sample type. The investigation overall reported the following: How much clinical and demographic metadata was included differed by source and by participant, and the metadata was provided uncurated.

This chain is built from TRBV29-1 and TRBJ1-3; 9 middle bases align to TRBD1. The material sequenced was peripheral blood. This receptor was obtained from a woman aged 55-70 years with acute or convalescent COVID-19. The DNA sequence follows: TGCAGCGTTGGGACAGGGGTAGGGTCCATATATTTT. This translates into CSVGTGVGSIYF. When the CDR3 is completed using the reference TRBV29-1 and TRBJ1-3 genes on either side, the full variable domain is SAVISQKPSRDICQRGTSLTIQCQVDSQVTMMFWYRQQPGQSLTLIATANQGSEATYESGFVIDKFPISRPNLTFSTLTVSNMSPEDSSIYLCSVGTGVGSIYFGEGSWLTVV.